A single sample gave rise to the 8 T cell receptor beta chains below, sequenced in a study of cytotoxic CD8 clonotypes in ibrutinib-treated CLL. TCRdb's table, derived via immunoSEQ multiplex PCR, lists solely in-frame clones and lacks some. The data show 250,000 to 350,000 clones, 76% seen once. The sample was PBMCs, taken at disease progression, from a patient treated with ibrutinib. The receptors originated from a human donor with chronic lymphocytic leukemia.

The chain carries TRBV5-1 and TRBJ2-3; tentatively, D is TRBD2 (5 bases). V was clipped by 4 bases and J by 5 bases, with 11 bases between them. This CDR3 has 13 residues. The germline gives CDR1 SGHRS, CDR2 YFSETQ. The CDR3 region has the DNA TGCGCCAGCAGCCCACTAGTTGAAGATACGCAGTATTTT. Translating it yields CASSPLVEDTQYF. Full variable domain (rest looked up from reference TRBV5-1 and TRBJ2-3): KAGVTQTPRYLIKTRGQQVTLSCSPISGHRSVSWYQQTPGQGLQFLFEYFSETQRNKGNFPGRFSGRQFSNSRSEMNVSTLELGDSALYLCASSPLVEDTQYFGPGTRLTVL.

The CDR3 spells CASSLTQTATQYF. For the CDR3, the DNA is TGTGCCAGCAGCTTAACCCAAACGGCCACGCAGTATTTT. The chain uses TRBV11-3 and TRBJ2-3; D gene ambiguous. Trimming shortened V by 2 bases and J by 9 bases, and 12 bases separated the two germline ends. There are 13 residues in the CDR3. CDR1 and CDR2 from the germline V gene are SGHNT and YENEEA.

This rearrangement joins TRBV11-2 to TRBJ1-2; no reliable D call. The ends were cut back, 5 bases at V and 0 bases at J, with 7 bases in the middle. This CDR3 contains 13 residues. Germline values: CDR1 SGHAT, CDR2 FQNNGV. CDR3 DNA sequence: TGTGCCAGCAGCAACCGATCTAACTATGGCTACACCTTC. It translates to CASSNRSNYGYTF.

The chain has TRBV4-3 and TRBJ2-7; the match to TRBD2 covers 13 bases. V lost 0 bases to trimming and J lost 6 bases; unmatched junction nucleotides: 11. The CDR3 runs to 18 residues. From germline, CDR1 is LGHNA and CDR2 YSLEER. The CDR3 sequence is CASSQEGPGLAGLSEQYF. As DNA, the CDR3 is TGCGCCAGCAGCCAAGAGGGTCCGGGACTAGCGGGACTGAGCGAGCAGTACTTC.

A single count supports this clone. The chain carries TRBV5-1 and TRBJ1-1; D is ambiguous. V lost 4 bases to trimming and J lost 0 bases, with 10 bases between them. Per the germline V gene, CDR1 is SGHRS and CDR2 is YFSETQ. The CDR3 is made up of 14 amino acids. The CDR3 sequence: CASSRRGLNTEAFF. In nucleotides, the CDR3 is TGCGCCAGCAGCCGCCGGGGATTGAACACTGAAGCTTTCTTT.

The rearrangement uses TRBV5-1 and TRBJ1-1, with D unclear. Trimming shortened V by 1 base and J by 0 bases, and 10 bases separated the two germline ends. The length of the CDR3 is 15 residues. CDR1 and CDR2 from the germline V gene are SGHRS and YFSETQ. This CDR3 is CASSLMVEMNTEAFF. The CDR3 DNA is TGCGCCAGCAGCTTGATGGTGGAGATGAACACTGAAGCTTTCTTT.

DNA of the CDR3: TGCGCCAGCAGCTTGGGACTTCCCGGGTCAGAGACCCAGTACTTC. It is translated as CASSLGLPGSETQYF. The chain links TRBV10-2 to TRBJ2-5, with D maybe TRBD2 (6 bases). V lost 6 bases and J 4 bases, leaving 18 bases between the germline ends. This CDR3 has 15 amino acids. Germline CDR1 reads WSHSY; CDR2 reads SAAADI.

The chain couples TRBV5-1 to TRBJ1-2; weak D call: TRBD1 (5 bases). Looked up from germline, CDR1 is SGHRS and CDR2 is YFSETQ. The germline V and J ends were trimmed by 0 bases and 5 bases, with 11 bases remaining between them. This CDR3 contains 14 residues. CDR3 sequence reads: CASSLESGRYGYTF. The CDR3 coding sequence is TGCGCCAGCAGCTTGGAGTCAGGGCGGTATGGCTACACCTTC.